A single T cell receptor beta chain is shown here with its context. As yet, its antigen is unknown. Method: immunoSEQ multiplex PCR; TCRdb's copy keeps in-frame clones and lacks some. This sample has around 160,000 clones, with approximately 86% found just once. This specimen comes from a study of lymphopenia after photon versus proton radiotherapy. Study results and limitations: Larger post-nadir TCR diversity loss correlated inversely with survival in deceased patients. Relative stability marked proton patients; photon patients lost diversity and naive cells. Post-nadir diversity loss with photons came from oligoclonal expansion, particularly CD8+ Temra cells. Better survival with proton therapy was suggested as possible, not demonstrated.

Germline CDR1 reads MGHDK; CDR2 reads SYGVNS. The ends lost 3 bases at V and 6 bases at J; junction bases unmatched: 3. This CDR3 has 13 residues. This receptor was obtained from a man in his forties or fifties with gastric cancer. The sequencing here drew on peripheral blood, taken from a patient treated with photon-based radiotherapy. The V gene is TRBV25-1, the J gene TRBJ2-3, with 7 bases matching TRBD2. The CDR3 DNA reads TGTGCCAGCAGTGAGGGGGGGAGGGATACGCAGTATTTT. This sequence encodes CASSEGGRDTQYF. The whole variable domain, filled in from reference TRBV25-1 and TRBJ2-3, reads EADIYQTPRYLVIGTGKKITLECSQTMGHDKMYWYQQDPGMELHLIHYSYGVNSTEKGDLSSESTVSRIRTEHFPLTLESARPSHTSQYLCASSEGGRDTQYFGPGTRLTVL.